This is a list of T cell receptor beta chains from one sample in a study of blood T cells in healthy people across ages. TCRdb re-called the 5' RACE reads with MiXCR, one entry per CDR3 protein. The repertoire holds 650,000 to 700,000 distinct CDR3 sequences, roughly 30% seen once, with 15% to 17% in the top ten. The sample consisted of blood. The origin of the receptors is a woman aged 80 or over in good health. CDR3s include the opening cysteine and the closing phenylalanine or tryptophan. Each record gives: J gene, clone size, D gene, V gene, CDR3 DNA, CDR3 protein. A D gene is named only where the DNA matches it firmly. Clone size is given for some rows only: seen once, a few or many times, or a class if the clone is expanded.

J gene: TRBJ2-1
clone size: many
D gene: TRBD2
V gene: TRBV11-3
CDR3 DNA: TGTGCCAGCAGCTTAGATGGGACTAGCGGGAGGTCTAGGGAGCAGTTCTTC
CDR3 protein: CASSLDGTSGRSREQFF

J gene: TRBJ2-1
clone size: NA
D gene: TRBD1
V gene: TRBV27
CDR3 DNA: TGTGCCAGCAGTTTCGCGGACAGGGGCTTATATGATGAGCAGTTCTTC
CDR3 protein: CASSFADRGLYDEQFF

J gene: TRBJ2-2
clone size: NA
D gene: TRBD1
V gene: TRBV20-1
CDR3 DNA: TGCAGTGCTAGCAGGGGGCAGGTTCCCGGGGAGCGGTTTTTT
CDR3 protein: CSASRGQVPGERFF

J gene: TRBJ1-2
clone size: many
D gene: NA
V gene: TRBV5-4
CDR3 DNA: TGTGCCAGCAGCTTGGAGGGAGGGACCTATGGCTACACCTTC
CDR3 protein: CASSLEGGTYGYTF

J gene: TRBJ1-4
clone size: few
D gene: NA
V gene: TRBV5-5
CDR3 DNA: TGTGCCAGCAGCTTCGGGGCACCTGACAATGAAAAACTGTTTTTT
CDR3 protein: CASSFGAPDNEKLFF

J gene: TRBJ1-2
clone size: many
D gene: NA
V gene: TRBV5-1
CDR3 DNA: TGCGCCAGTTCGGAGGACATTTCCAACTATGGCTACACCTTC
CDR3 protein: CASSEDISNYGYTF

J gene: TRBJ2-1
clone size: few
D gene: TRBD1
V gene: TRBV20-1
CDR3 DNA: TGCAGTGCTAGTAATGGACAGGGGTACAATGAGCAGTTCTTC
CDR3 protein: CSASNGQGYNEQFF

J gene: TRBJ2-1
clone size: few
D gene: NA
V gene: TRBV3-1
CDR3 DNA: TGTGCCAGCAGCCAAGAGGGCCCTGAGCAGTTCTTC
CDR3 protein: CASSQEGPEQFF

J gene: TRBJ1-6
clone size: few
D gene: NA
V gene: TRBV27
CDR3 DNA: TGTGCCAGCACCCAGAGCTCCTATAATTCACCCCTCCACTTT
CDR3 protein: CASTQSSYNSPLHF

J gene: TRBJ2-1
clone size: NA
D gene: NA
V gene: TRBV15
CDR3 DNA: TGTGCCACCAGCAGAGGGGGGACCGGGATCAGCAATGAGCAGTTCTTC
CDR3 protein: CATSRGGTGISNEQFF

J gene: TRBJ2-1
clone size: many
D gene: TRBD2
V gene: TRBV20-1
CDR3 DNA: TGCAGTGCACCTACTAGCGGGGGGGGGAGGGACAATGAGCAGTTCTTC
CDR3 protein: CSAPTSGGGRDNEQFF

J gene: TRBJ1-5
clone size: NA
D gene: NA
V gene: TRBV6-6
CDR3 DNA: TGCGCCAGCATCCAAGGGTCTGGGTCAGGGTATATTCAGCCCCAGCATTTT
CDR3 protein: CASIQGSGSGYIQPQHF

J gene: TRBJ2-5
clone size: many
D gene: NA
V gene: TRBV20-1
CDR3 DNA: TGCAGTGCTAGAGGGACTGCCCCCCAGGAGACCCAGTACTTC
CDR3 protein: CSARGTAPQETQYF

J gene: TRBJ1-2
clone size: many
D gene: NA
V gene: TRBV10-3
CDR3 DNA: TGTGCCATCAGCGGCAGCGACACTGGCTACACCTTC
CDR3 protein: CAISGSDTGYTF

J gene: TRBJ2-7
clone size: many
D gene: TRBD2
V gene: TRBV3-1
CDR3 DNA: TGTGCCAGCAGCCTTGGGACTAGCGATTCCTACGAGCAGTACTTC
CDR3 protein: CASSLGTSDSYEQYF

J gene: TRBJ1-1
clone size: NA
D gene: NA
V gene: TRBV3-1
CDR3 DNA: TGTGCCAGCAGTCCGTCTTCACCGGAAAACACTGAAGCTTTCTTT
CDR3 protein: CASSPSSPENTEAFF

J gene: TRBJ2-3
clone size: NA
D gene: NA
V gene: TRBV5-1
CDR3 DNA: TGCGCCAGCAGCTTGGCCTGGGGTAACACAGATACGCAGTATTTT
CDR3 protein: CASSLAWGNTDTQYF

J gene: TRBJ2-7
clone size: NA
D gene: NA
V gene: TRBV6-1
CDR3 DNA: TGTGCCAGCACCCGCACGGGGAGGGACAATGAGCAGTACTTC
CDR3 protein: CASTRTGRDNEQYF

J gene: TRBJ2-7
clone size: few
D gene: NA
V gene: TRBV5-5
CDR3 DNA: TGTGCCAGCAGCTTGGTTCGGGCCCTGGGCGGCGAGCAGTACTTC
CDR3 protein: CASSLVRALGGEQYF

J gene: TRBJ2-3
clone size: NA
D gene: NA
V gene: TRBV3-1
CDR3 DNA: TGTGCCAGCAGCTCGGACAGCCTTACTTCAGATACCCGGTATTTT
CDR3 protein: CASSSDSLTSDTRYF

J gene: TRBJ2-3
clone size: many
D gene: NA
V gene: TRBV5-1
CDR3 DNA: TGCGCCACCAACGCCCCGCAAGATACGCAGTATTTT
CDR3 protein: CATNAPQDTQYF

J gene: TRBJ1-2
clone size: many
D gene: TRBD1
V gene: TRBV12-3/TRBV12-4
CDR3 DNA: TGTGCCAGCAGCCGGGGCGCGGGACAGCTCTATGGCTACACCTTC
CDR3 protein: CASSRGAGQLYGYTF

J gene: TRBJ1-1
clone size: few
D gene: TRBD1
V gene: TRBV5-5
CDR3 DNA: TGTGCCAGCAGCCGGATGAGGGCAGGGGGCGAGGGGATGAACACTGAAGCTTTCTTT
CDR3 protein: CASSRMRAGGEGMNTEAFF

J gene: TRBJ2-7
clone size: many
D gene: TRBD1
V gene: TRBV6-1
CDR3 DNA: TGTGCCAGCAGCGGACAGGAAGACTCCTACGAGCAGTACTTC
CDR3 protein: CASSGQEDSYEQYF

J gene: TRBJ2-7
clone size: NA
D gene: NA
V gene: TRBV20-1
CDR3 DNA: TGCAGGGCTAGAAGGGGGGCAGAGCCGTACTTC
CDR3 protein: CRARRGAEPYF

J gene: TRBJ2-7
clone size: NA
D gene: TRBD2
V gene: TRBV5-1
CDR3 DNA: TGCGCCAGCAGCTACATAGCGGGATCTGGGTCCTACGAGCAGTACTTC
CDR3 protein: CASSYIAGSGSYEQYF

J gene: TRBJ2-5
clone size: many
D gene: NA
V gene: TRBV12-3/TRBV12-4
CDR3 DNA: TGTGCCAGCAGTATACCAGGGATCCAAGAGACCCAGTACTTC
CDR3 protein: CASSIPGIQETQYF

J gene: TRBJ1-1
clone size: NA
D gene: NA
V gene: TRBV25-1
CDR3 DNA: TGTGCCAGCAGTGAATGGGGAGGGGGGAACACTGAAGCTTTCTTT
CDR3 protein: CASSEWGGGNTEAFF

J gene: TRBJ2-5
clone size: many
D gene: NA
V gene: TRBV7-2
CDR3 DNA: TGTGCCAGCAGCTTATTGGGGGGCAGGGAGACCCAGTACTTC
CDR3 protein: CASSLLGGRETQYF

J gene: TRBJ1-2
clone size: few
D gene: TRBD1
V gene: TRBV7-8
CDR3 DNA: TGTGCCAGCAGCTCCCAGACAGGGATCAACTATGGCTACACCTTC
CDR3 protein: CASSSQTGINYGYTF

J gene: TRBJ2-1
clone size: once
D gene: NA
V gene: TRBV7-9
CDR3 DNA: TGTGCCAGCAGCCCCCGGACTTCCATCCACAATGAGCAGTTCTTC
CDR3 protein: CASSPRTSIHNEQFF

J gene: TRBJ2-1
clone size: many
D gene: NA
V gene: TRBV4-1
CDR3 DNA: TGCGCCAGCAGCCAGAAAAATGAGCAGTTCTTC
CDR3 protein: CASSQKNEQFF

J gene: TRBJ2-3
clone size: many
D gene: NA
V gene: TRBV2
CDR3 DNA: TGTGCCAGCAGTGGGGGGTTCAAAGGTACAGATACGCAGTATTTT
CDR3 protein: CASSGGFKGTDTQYF